Listed here are 20 T cell receptor beta chains from one sample, sequenced in a study of CD8 T cells in ankylosing spondylitis. TCRdb reprocessed the 5' RACE reads via MiXCR and lists one record per CDR3 protein. This sample carries a few hundred thousand distinct CDR3 sequences, less than 9.5% of them seen once, and the ten largest clones take roughly 15%. The antigens of these receptors remain unknown. Study observations and caveats: Ankylosing spondylitis blood appeared to be characterized by a TCR beta motif of under ten highly homologous variants.

The sequenced sample consisted of blood, either unsorted or a sorted T cell fraction (not recorded which). These receptors were obtained from a male donor with ankylosing spondylitis.

This clonotype was counted a few times. The chain has TRBV4-2 and TRBJ2-2, with 7 bases identical to TRBD1. Germline loops: CDR1 LGHNA, CDR2 YNFKEQ. V was pared by 5 bases and J by 9 bases, with 6 bases of the junction left unmatched. The CDR3 extends over 13 amino acids. CDR3 nucleotides: TGTGCCAGCAGCGGGGACAGCCGCCGGGAGCTGTTTTTT. Amino acids: CASSGDSRRELFF.

At least ten counts were recorded for this clonotype. A junction boundary mismatches the germline segment, possibly from a read error. The rearrangement links TRBV5-1 to TRBJ2-3, with 7 positions matching TRBD2. This CDR3 has 13 amino acids. Per the germline V gene, CDR1 is SGHRS and CDR2 is YFSETQ. CDR3 in amino acids: CASTTSGTDTQYF. The CDR3 region has the DNA TGTGCCAGCACCACTAGCGGCACAGATACGCAGTATTTT.

This clonotype was observed at least ten times. The chain employs TRBV9 and TRBJ1-5, with 7 bases lining up with TRBD1. The CDR3 contains 15 residues. V trimming: 0 bases; J trimming: 4 bases; junction bases outside the gene matches: 4. Germline V gene lookup returns CDR1 SGDLS and CDR2 YYNGEE. The CDR3 bases are TGTGCCAGCAGCGTAGAGGGGGCCATGAATCAGCCCCAGCATTTT. Translating gives CASSVEGAMNQPQHF. The complete variable domain, with remaining parts taken from reference TRBV9 and TRBJ1-5, reads DSGVTQTPKHLITATGQRVTLRCSPRSGDLSVYWYQQSLDQGLQFLIQYYNGEERAKGNILERFSAQQFPDLHSELNLSSLELGDSALYFCASSVEGAMNQPQHFGDGTRLSIL.

This clonotype was seen more than once but under ten times. The V and J genes are TRBV7-9 and TRBJ1-5; unclear D gene. V shed 0 bases and J shed 6 bases, with 9 bases lying between them. The germline V gene has CDR1 SEHNR and CDR2 FQNEAQ (reference sequence). The CDR3 covers 14 residues. CDR3 region: CASSLAGYGQPQHF. Written as DNA, the CDR3 is TGTGCCAGCAGCTTAGCAGGGTATGGTCAGCCCCAGCATTTT. The variable domain in full, completed from reference TRBV7-9 and TRBJ1-5, reads DTGVSQNPRHKITKRGQNVTFRCDPISEHNRLYWYRQTLGQGPEFLTYFQNEAQLEKSRLLSDRFSAERPKGSFSTLEIQRTEQGDSAMYLCASSLAGYGQPQHFGDGTRLSIL.

The chain combines TRBV3-1 with TRBJ2-5; 16 bases are a match to TRBD2. CDR1 and CDR2 from the germline V gene are LGHDT and YNNKEL (reference sequence). CDR3 size: 20 residues. V shed 2 bases and J 3 bases; nucleotides not matched to a gene: 12. CDR3 residues: CASSQFLGTSGRASEETQYF. The CDR3 DNA follows: TGTGCCAGCAGCCAATTCCTCGGGACTAGCGGGAGGGCGAGTGAAGAGACCCAGTACTTC.

In its sample, this clonotype was seen many times. The V and J genes are TRBV12-3 or TRBV12-4 and TRBJ2-1; D is perhaps TRBD1 (5 bases). V lost 1 base and J 10 bases, leaving 8 bases between the germline ends. This CDR3 comprises 12 residues. CDR3 sequence: CASSLGGREQFF. The CDR3 DNA reads as TGTGCCAGCAGTTTAGGGGGCCGCGAGCAGTTCTTC.

The CDR3 DNA reads as TGTGCCAGCAGTCCCCGGGCGGGCTTCTACGAGCAGTACTTC. This sequence encodes CASSPRAGFYEQYF. V is TRBV27 and J is TRBJ2-7; possible D gene TRBD2, 5 bases. Germline V gene data show CDR1 as MNHEY and CDR2 as SMNVEV (reference sequence). The V gene lost 5 bases and the J gene lost 3 bases, with 14 bases spanning the gap. The length of the CDR3 is 14 residues.

This clonotype was seen ten or more times. This chain joins TRBV9 and TRBJ2-3; TRBD1 matches at 10 bases. Germline loops: CDR1 SGDLS, CDR2 YYNGEE. Trimming took 0 bases from V and 6 from J; bases not matched to a gene: 10. CDR3 length: 17 amino acids. This CDR3 reads CASSVEPRTGGMDTQYF. CDR3 nucleotides: TGTGCCAGCAGCGTAGAACCTCGGACAGGGGGGATGGATACGCAGTATTTT.

The table lists this clonotype with a few counts. The rearrangement links TRBV12-3 or TRBV12-4 to TRBJ1-2; D unresolved. Trimming pared 3 bases from V and 6 bases from J, leaving 20 bases between. CDR3 length: 16 residues. The CDR3 nucleotides are TGTGCCAGCAGTTTCCTACCGGCAACCAGAGGGAATGGCTACACCTTC. Encoded protein: CASSFLPATRGNGYTF.

This clonotype was found a few times. The chain couples TRBV28 to TRBJ2-2; D gene uncertain. The V end was cut by 1 base, the J end by 3 bases, with 6 bases between. The CDR3 runs 14 residues. Per germline, CDR1 MDHEN and CDR2 SYDVKM. CDR3 protein: CASSLSSHTGELFF. The DNA of the CDR3 is TGTGCCAGCAGTTTATCCTCCCACACCGGGGAGCTGTTTTTT.

This chain uses TRBV7-9 with TRBJ2-3; D unresolved. Germline V gives CDR1 SEHNR, CDR2 FQNEAQ (reference sequence). V was shortened by 1 base and J by 4 bases, with 9 bases between the two germline ends. This CDR3 region has 14 residues. The CDR3 bases are TGTGCCAGCAGCTTAGGAGGCGGCGCAGATACGCAGTATTTT. Its protein is CASSLGGGADTQYF.

This clonotype was recorded at least ten times. The J gene is TRBJ2-2, the V gene TRBV12-3 or TRBV12-4, with D unresolved. The CDR3 consists of 11 residues. V lost 4 bases to trimming and J lost 7 bases, with 4 bases between them. The CDR3, as DNA: TGTGCCAGCAGTTCTCACGGGGAGCTGTTTTTT. Its translation is CASSSHGELFF.

The chain combines TRBV5-1 with TRBJ1-6; tentatively, D is TRBD1 (5 bases). The germline CDR1 and CDR2 sequences are SGHRS and YFSETQ. This CDR3 contains 16 residues. Trimming took 3 bases from V and 5 from J, leaving 15 bases between them. The CDR3: CASSWGTGTNNSPLHF. The CDR3 DNA reads TGCGCCAGCAGCTGGGGGACTGGGACTAATAATTCACCCCTCCACTTT. Using reference TRBV5-1 and TRBJ1-6 for the parts outside the CDR3, the full variable domain is KAGVTQTPRYLIKTRGQQVTLSCSPISGHRSVSWYQQTPGQGLQFLFEYFSETQRNKGNFPGRFSGRQFSNSRSEMNVSTLELGDSALYLCASSWGTGTNNSPLHFGNGTRLTVT.

V and J are TRBV7-9 and TRBJ1-6, with TRBD1 as a possible D gene (5 bases). CDR3 length: 14 amino acids. The V end was cut by 3 bases, the J end by 5 bases, with 8 bases between. Germline V gene lookup returns CDR1 SEHNR and CDR2 FQNEAQ (reference sequence). The chain's CDR3 is CASSFGTDNSPLHF. CDR3 nucleotides: TGTGCCAGCAGCTTCGGGACGGATAATTCACCCCTCCACTTT.

This clonotype was counted a few times. This chain connects TRBV5-1 to TRBJ2-1; TRBD2 matches 11 bases. In germline, CDR1 is SGHRS, CDR2 YFSETQ. This CDR3 spans 13 amino acids. V trimming: 7 bases; J trimming: 8 bases; junction bases outside the gene matches: 5. CDR3 bases: TGCGCCAGCCGACTAGCGGGAAGGGATGAGCAGTTCTTC. Its protein is CASRLAGRDEQFF. Variable domain in full (rest from reference TRBV5-1 and TRBJ2-1): KAGVTQTPRYLIKTRGQQVTLSCSPISGHRSVSWYQQTPGQGLQFLFEYFSETQRNKGNFPGRFSGRQFSNSRSEMNVSTLELGDSALYLCASRLAGRDEQFFGPGTRLTVL.

This clonotype has a handful of counts. The rearrangement uses TRBV20-1 and TRBJ2-6; no definite D call. In germline, CDR1 is DFQATT, CDR2 SNEGSKA (reference sequence). CDR3 size: 14 residues. V was trimmed by 2 bases and J by 0 bases, leaving 5 bases between them. The CDR3 spells CSARRSSGANVLTF. CDR3 nucleotide sequence: TGCAGTGCTAGACGGAGCTCTGGGGCCAACGTCCTGACTTTC.

This clonotype was detected ten times or more. This chain uses TRBV24-1 with TRBJ2-2, with D tentatively TRBD2 (5 bases). The germline gives CDR1 KGHDR, CDR2 SFDVKD. The V gene lost 1 base and the J gene lost 5 bases, with 19 bases spanning the gap. CDR3 size: 18 residues. The CDR3 DNA reads as TGTGCCACCAGTGATTTAGGTAATCCGGGAACGAGGACCGGGGAGCTGTTTTTT. As protein: CATSDLGNPGTRTGELFF.

This clonotype has just a few counts. A read error may account for a junction end that differs from germline. The gene calls are TRBV12-3 or TRBV12-4 and TRBJ2-1, with TRBD1 matching 7 bases. The CDR3 is made up of 17 amino acids. As DNA, the CDR3 is TGTGCCAGCGGTTTTGGGACAGCTATCAGCTCCTACAATGAGCAGTTCTTC. This gives the protein CASGFGTAISSYNEQFF.

In its sample, this clonotype was seen many times. The genes are TRBV3-1 and TRBJ1-4; 8 nucleotides align to TRBD1. The CDR3 contains 15 residues. Trimming removed 1 base from V and 9 bases from J; junction bases left unmatched: 7. The germline CDR1 and CDR2 sequences are LGHDT and YNNKEL (reference sequence). In DNA, the CDR3 is TGTGCCAGCAGCCAAGTTTTGGGCAGGGGGCAAAAACTGTTTTTT. Its protein product is CASSQVLGRGQKLFF.

This clonotype occurred many times. The chain recombines TRBV4-1 with TRBJ2-1; 13 bases agree with TRBD2. Losses at the gene ends were 1 base for V and 8 bases for J; bases not matched to a gene: 5. This CDR3 region has 16 residues. The germline CDR1 and CDR2 sequences are MGHRA and YSYEKL. The CDR3 nucleotides read TGCGCCAGCAGCCAAGCTACTAGCGGGAGGGTTGATGAGCAGTTCTTC. Its translation: CASSQATSGRVDEQFF.